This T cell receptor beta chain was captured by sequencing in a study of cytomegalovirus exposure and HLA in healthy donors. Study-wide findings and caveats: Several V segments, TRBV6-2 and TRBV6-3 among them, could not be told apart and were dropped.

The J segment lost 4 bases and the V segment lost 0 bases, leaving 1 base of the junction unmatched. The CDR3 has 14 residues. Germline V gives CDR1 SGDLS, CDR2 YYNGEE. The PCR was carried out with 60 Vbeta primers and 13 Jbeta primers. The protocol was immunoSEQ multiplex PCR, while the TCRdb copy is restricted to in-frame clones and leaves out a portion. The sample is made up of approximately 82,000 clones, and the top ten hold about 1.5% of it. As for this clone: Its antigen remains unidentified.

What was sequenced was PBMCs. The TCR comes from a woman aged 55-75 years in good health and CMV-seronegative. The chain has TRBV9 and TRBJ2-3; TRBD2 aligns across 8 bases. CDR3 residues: CASSVARGADTQYF. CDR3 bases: TGTGCCAGCAGCGTAGCGCGGGGGGCAGATACGCAGTATTTT. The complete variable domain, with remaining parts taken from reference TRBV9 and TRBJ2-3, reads DSGVTQTPKHLITATGQRVTLRCSPRSGDLSVYWYQQSLDQGLQFLIQYYNGEERAKGNILERFSAQQFPDLHSELNLSSLELGDSALYFCASSVARGADTQYFGPGTRLTVL.